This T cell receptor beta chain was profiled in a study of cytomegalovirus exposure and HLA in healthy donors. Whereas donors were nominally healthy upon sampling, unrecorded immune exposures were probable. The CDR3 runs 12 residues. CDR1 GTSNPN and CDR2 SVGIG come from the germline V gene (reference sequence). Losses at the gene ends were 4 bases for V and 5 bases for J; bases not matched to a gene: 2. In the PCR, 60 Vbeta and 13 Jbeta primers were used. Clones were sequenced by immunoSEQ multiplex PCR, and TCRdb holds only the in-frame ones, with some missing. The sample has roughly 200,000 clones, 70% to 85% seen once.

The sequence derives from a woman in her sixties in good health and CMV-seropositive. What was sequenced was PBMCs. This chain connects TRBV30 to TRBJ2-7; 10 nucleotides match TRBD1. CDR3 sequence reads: CAWTGTGDEQYF. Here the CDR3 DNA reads TGTGCCTGGACCGGGACAGGGGACGAGCAGTACTTC.